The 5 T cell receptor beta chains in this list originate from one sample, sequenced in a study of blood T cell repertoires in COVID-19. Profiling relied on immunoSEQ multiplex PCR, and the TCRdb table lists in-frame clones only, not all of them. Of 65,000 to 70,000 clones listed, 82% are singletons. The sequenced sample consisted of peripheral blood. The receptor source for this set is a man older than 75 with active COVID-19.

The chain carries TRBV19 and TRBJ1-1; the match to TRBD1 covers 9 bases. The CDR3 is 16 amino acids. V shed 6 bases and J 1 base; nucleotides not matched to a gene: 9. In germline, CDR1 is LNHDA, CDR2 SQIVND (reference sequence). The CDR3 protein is CASRKQGALGNTEAFF. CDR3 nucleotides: TGTGCCAGTAGAAAACAGGGGGCATTAGGGAACACTGAAGCTTTCTTT.

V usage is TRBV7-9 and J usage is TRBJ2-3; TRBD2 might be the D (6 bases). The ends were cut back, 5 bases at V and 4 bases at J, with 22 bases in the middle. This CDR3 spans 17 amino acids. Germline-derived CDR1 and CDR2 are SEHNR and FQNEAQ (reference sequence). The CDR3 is CASSRRKAGREADTQYF. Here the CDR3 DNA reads TGTGCCAGCAGCCGACGGAAAGCGGGTAGGGAGGCAGATACGCAGTATTTT.

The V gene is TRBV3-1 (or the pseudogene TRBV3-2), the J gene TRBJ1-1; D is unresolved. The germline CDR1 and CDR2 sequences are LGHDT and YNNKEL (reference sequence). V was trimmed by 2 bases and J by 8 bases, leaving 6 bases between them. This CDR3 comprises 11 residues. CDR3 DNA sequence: TGTGCCAGCAGCCAAACGGGGGAAGCTTTCTTT. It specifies CASSQTGEAFF.

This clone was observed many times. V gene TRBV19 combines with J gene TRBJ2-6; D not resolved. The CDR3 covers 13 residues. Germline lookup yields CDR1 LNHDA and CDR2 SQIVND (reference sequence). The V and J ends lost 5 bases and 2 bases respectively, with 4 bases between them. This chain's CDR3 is CASSSPGANVLTF. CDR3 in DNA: TGTGCCAGTAGTTCTCCTGGGGCCAACGTCCTGACTTTC.

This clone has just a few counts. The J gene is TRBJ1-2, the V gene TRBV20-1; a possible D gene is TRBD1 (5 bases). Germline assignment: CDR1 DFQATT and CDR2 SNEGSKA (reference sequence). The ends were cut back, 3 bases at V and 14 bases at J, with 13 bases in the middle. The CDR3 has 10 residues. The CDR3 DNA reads TGCAGTGCTAGGGGGGGTAGGTTTACCTTC. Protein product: CSARGGRFTF.